These T cell receptor beta chains were read from a single sample in a study of blood T cell repertoires in COVID-19. This table comes from immunoSEQ multiplex PCR, and its TCRdb copy is limited to in-frame clones, with some not included. The table lists around 140,000 clones, less than 90% of them singletons, with roughly 8.7% in the top ten. Material for sequencing was peripheral blood. These TCRs come from a man in his thirties or forties with COVID-19, enrolled during active disease. The CDR3 runs from the conserved cysteine through the conserved F or W. D genes are given only for firm matches. A clone size is listed for some rows: how often the clone was seen (once, few, many), or a class if it is expanded.

d_call j_call cdr3_length clone_size v_call cdr3_nt cdr3_aa
NA TRBJ2-2 17 NA TRBV27 TGTGCCAGCAGTGATGAAATCGCGGACATGGCCACCGGGGAGCTGTTTTTT CASSDEIADMATGELFF
TRBD2 TRBJ2-7 13 NA TRBV29-1 TGCAGCGTTGCGGGTCTAGCGGCTTACGAGCAGTACTTC CSVAGLAAYEQYF
TRBD1 TRBJ1-6 15 NA TRBV3-1/TRBV3-2 TGTGCCAGCAGTTTTCGGACAGGGGGTAATTCACCCCTCCACTTT CASSFRTGGNSPLHF
NA TRBJ2-2 15 NA TRBV5-1 TGCGCCAGCAGCTTGCAGTCAGCGAACACCGGGGAGCTGTTTTTT CASSLQSANTGELFF
NA TRBJ2-6 15 once TRBV14 TGTGCCAGCAGCCTACAGACCTCTGGGGCCAACGTCCTGACTTTC CASSLQTSGANVLTF
NA TRBJ2-1 11 NA TRBV20-1 TGCAGTGCCCATCGTTTGGCTGAGCAGTTCTTC CSAHRLAEQFF
NA TRBJ1-3 17 NA TRBV4-2 TGTGCCAGCAGCCAAGAGGGAGTCCATGTCTCTGGAAACACCATATATTTT CASSQEGVHVSGNTIYF
NA TRBJ2-7 17 NA TRBV7-8 TGTGCCAGCAGCTTAGTATTGAGGGAGGCAGTGTCCTACGAGCAGTACTTC CASSLVLREAVSYEQYF
TRBD1 TRBJ2-1 13 NA TRBV28 TGTGCCAGCAGCGGGACAGGGATCAATGAGCAGTTCTTC CASSGTGINEQFF
TRBD1 TRBJ2-2 14 NA TRBV6-5 TGTGCCAGTCGGGGACAGAGGTACACCGGGGAGCTGTTTTTT CASRGQRYTGELFF
TRBD1 TRBJ1-1 14 NA TRBV6-2/TRBV6-3 TGTGCCAGCAGCCAGACAGGGCGAGGCACTGAAGCTTTCTTT CASSQTGRGTEAFF
TRBD2 TRBJ2-1 16 NA TRBV7-6 TGTGCCAGCAGCTTTAAATCGACTAGCGGGGGAGATGAGCAGTTCTTC CASSFKSTSGGDEQFF
NA TRBJ2-7 20 NA TRBV21-1 TGTGCCAGCAGCTCCCCGGGGTCCTCCACGGTCGGCATCCTTTCCTACGAGCAGTACTTC CASSSPGSSTVGILSYEQYF
TRBD1 TRBJ1-5 17 NA TRBV19 TGTGCCAGTAGCACCACCTCCGGGACAGATAGCAATCAGCCCCAGCATTTT CASSTTSGTDSNQPQHF
NA TRBJ2-5 16 NA TRBV18 TGTGCCAGCGCCAGCCCTATTGTAGGTGAGGCTGAGACCCAGTACTTC CASASPIVGEAETQYF
NA TRBJ1-1 13 NA TRBV24-1 TGTGCCACCAGTGGCGGGGGTGGCACTGAAGCTTTCTTT CATSGGGGTEAFF
TRBD2 TRBJ2-3 14 NA TRBV4-2 TGTGCCAGCAGGCTAGCGGGAAGCACAGATACGCAGTATTTT CASRLAGSTDTQYF
TRBD2 TRBJ2-7 15 once TRBV5-4 TGTGCCAGCAGCTTGAGGACGGCGGGAGTGCACGAGCAGTACTTC CASSLRTAGVHEQYF
TRBD1 TRBJ2-2 17 few TRBV27 TGTGCCAGCAGTTTAACAGGGGGACAGGGCAGGCCCGGGGAGCTGTTTTTT CASSLTGGQGRPGELFF
NA TRBJ1-6 14 NA TRBV27 TGTGCCAGCAGTACAGGGAATACGAATTCACCCCTCCACTTT CASSTGNTNSPLHF
TRBD1 TRBJ1-1 15 NA TRBV5-6 TGTGCCAGCAGCTGGGGACAGGAGCGGGGCACTGAAGCTTTCTTT CASSWGQERGTEAFF
TRBD2 TRBJ2-2 13 NA TRBV29-1 TGCAGCGCCCGGACTAGCGGGAGTGGGGAGCTGTTTTTT CSARTSGSGELFF
NA TRBJ2-7 13 NA TRBV19 TGTGCCAGTAGTTCCAGGGGAAAGTCCGAGCAGTACTTC CASSSRGKSEQYF
NA TRBJ1-1 13 once TRBV12-3/TRBV12-4 TGTGCCAGCACCTCTCGGGACAAAATTGAAGCTTTCTTT CASTSRDKIEAFF
NA TRBJ2-1 12 NA TRBV29-1 TGCAGCGTTCCTCGGGAACGCAATGAGCAGTTCTTC CSVPRERNEQFF
TRBD1 TRBJ1-1 18 NA TRBV11-2 TGTGCCAGCAGCCTGAATAAGGACAGGGACTGGTTGAACACTGAAGCTTTCTTT CASSLNKDRDWLNTEAFF
NA TRBJ1-1 14 NA TRBV11-3 TGTGCCAGCAGCTTAGATCCCCCGGGGGGGGAAGCTTTCTTT CASSLDPPGGEAFF
TRBD1 TRBJ2-7 15 NA TRBV6-5 TGTGCCAGCACACAAATCCCCAGGGGGCAGTACGAGCAGTACTTC CASTQIPRGQYEQYF